The clone carrying this T cell receptor beta chain was seen only a few times. The antigen is not known. The data are from a study of T cells after yellow fever vaccination. UMIs were added to TCR cDNA along with a universal primer site when it was made by 5'RACE template switching. In TCRdb, the 5' RACE reads were re-called with MiXCR into one record per CDR3 protein. The sample shows about 630,000 distinct CDR3 sequences, 10% to 15% of them seen only once. The junction had 10 bases not matched to a gene; V was cut back by 5 bases and J by 6 bases. This CDR3 is 17 amino acids long. Germline V lookup: CDR1 ENHRY, CDR2 SYGVKD. The study's findings and limits: Just a small share of clonotypes turned up in the CD4 compartment as well as the CD8 compartment. Once the booster was given, most primary-vaccination clones reappeared, at just over 95% for CD4 and more than 85% for CD8.

This specimen was PBMCs, taken on the day of the yellow fever booster vaccination. The V and J genes are TRBV10-3 and TRBJ2-1, with 13 nucleotides matching TRBD2. The clonotype comes from a man aged 25 to 40 who received the YFV17D yellow fever vaccine. The CDR3 sequence: CAISTRTSGSLFNEQFF. The CDR3 DNA is TGTGCCATCAGTACGAGGACTAGCGGGAGTCTTTTCAATGAGCAGTTCTTC.